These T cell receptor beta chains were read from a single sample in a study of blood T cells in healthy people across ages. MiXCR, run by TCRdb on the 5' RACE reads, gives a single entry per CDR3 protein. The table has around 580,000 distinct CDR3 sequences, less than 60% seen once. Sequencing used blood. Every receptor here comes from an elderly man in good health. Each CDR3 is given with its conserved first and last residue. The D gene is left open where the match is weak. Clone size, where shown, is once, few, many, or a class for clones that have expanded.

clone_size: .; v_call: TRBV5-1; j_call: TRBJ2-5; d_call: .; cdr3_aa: CASSLQGYNEQYF; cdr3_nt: TGCGCCAGCAGCTTGCAGGGGTACAATGAGCAGTACTTC
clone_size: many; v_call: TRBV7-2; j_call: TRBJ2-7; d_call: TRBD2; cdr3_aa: CASSLGLAGGGNEQYF; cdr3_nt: TGTGCCAGCAGCTTAGGACTAGCGGGAGGTGGTAACGAGCAGTACTTC
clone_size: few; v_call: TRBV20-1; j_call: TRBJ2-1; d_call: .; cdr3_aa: CSALNKKVNGEQFF; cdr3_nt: TGCAGTGCTCTTAATAAGAAGGTGAACGGGGAGCAGTTCTTC
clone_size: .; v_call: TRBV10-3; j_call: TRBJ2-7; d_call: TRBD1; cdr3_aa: CAISLGQLSYEQYF; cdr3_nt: TGTGCCATCAGTCTGGGACAGCTCTCCTACGAGCAGTACTTC
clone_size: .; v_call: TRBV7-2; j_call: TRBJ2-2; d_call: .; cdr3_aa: CASSQQGYGELFF; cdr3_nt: TGTGCCAGCAGCCAACAGGGATACGGGGAGCTGTTTTTT
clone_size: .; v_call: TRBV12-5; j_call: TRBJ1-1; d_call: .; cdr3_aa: CASGLRQGLNTEAFF; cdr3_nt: TGTGCTAGTGGTTTGCGGCAGGGGTTGAACACTGAAGCTTTCTTT
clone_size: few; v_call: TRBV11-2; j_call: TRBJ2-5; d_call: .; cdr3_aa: CASSLESGYNEQYF; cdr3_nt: TGTGCCAGCAGCTTAGAGTCGGGGTACAATGAGCAGTACTTC
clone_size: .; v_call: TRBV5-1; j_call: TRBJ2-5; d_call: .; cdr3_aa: CASSVERSGETQYF; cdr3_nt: TGCGCCAGCAGCGTGGAACGGAGCGGGGAGACCCAGTACTTC
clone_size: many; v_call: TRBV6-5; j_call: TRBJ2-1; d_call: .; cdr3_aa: CASSPTWRVTNEQFF; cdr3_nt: TGTGCCAGCAGCCCGACCTGGAGGGTGACCAATGAGCAGTTCTTC
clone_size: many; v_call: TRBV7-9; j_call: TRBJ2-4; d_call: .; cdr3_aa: CASSLWGENIQYF; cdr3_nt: TGTGCCAGCAGCTTATGGGGGGAAAACATTCAGTACTTC
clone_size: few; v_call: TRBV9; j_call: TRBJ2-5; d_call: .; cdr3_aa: CASSVGRQVGETQYF; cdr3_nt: TGTGCCAGCAGCGTAGGCCGCCAGGTAGGAGAGACCCAGTACTTC
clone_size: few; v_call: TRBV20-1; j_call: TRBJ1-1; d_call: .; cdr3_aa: CSARRGSGTEAFF; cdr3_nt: TGCAGTGCTAGGAGAGGGTCTGGGACTGAAGCTTTCTTT
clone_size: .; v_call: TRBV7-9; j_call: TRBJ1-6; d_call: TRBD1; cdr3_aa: CASSISGTGANSPLHF; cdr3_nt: TGTGCCAGCAGCATCAGCGGGACAGGGGCGAATTCACCCCTCCACTTT
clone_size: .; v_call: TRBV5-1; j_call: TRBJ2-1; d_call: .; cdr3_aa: CASSLLGRGSEQFF; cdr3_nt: TGCGCCAGCAGCTTACTAGGCAGGGGCTCTGAGCAGTTCTTC
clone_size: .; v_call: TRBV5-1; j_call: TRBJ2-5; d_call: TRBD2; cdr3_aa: CASSSVSGRQQETQYF; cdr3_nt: TGCGCCAGCAGCTCGGTTAGCGGGAGACAACAAGAGACCCAGTACTTC
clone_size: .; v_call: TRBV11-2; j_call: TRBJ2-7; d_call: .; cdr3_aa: CASSFRTRDPPYEQYF; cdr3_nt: TGTGCCAGCAGCTTCCGGACAAGGGACCCCCCCTACGAGCAGTACTTC
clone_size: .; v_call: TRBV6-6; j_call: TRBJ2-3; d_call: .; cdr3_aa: CASSDSLATDTQYF; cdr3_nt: TGTGCCAGCAGTGACTCGCTCGCTACAGATACGCAGTATTTT
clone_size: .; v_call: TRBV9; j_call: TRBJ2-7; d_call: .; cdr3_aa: CASSARGAATYEQYF; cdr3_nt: TGTGCCAGCAGCGCCAGGGGGGCGGCTACCTACGAGCAGTACTTC
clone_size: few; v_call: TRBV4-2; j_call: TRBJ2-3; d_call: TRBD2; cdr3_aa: CASSQTGGDTTDTQYF; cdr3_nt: TGTGCCAGCAGCCAAACGGGGGGTGACACCACAGATACGCAGTATTTT
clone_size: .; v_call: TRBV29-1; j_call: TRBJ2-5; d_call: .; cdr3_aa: CSVVLGETQYF; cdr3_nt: TGCAGCGTTGTGTTGGGAGAGACCCAGTACTTC
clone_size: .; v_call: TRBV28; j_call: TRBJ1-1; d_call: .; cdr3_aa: CASRTERGSVAEAFF; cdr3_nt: TGTGCCAGCAGGACCGAGAGGGGGTCGGTGGCTGAAGCTTTCTTT
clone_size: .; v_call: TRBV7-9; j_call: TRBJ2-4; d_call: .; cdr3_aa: CASSLARQDIQYF; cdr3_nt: TGTGCCAGCAGCTTAGCAAGGCAGGACATTCAGTACTTC
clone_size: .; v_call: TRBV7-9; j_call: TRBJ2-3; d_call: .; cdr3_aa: CASSLDGGWGTDTQYF; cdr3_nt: TGTGCCAGCAGCTTAGATGGGGGGTGGGGCACAGATACGCAGTATTTT
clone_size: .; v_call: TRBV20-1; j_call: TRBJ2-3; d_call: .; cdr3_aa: CSARGGARSTDTQYF; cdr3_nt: TGCAGTGCGAGAGGCGGGGCCCGAAGCACAGATACCCAGTATTTT
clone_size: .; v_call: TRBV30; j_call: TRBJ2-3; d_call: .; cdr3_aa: CAWTGSTDTQYF; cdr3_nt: TGTGCCTGGACTGGTAGCACAGATACGCAGTATTTT
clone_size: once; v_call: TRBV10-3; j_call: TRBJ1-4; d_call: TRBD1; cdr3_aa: CAISDPGRGQTNEKLFF; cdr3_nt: TGTGCCATCAGTGATCCCGGCAGGGGGCAAACTAATGAAAAACTGTTTTTT
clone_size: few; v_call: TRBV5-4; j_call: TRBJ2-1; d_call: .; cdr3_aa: CASSSGGGNYNEQFF; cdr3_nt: TGTGCCAGCAGCTCAGGAGGGGGAAATTACAATGAGCAGTTCTTC
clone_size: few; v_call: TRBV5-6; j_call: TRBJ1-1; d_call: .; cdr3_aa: CASSLRPEGAFF; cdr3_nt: TGTGCCAGCAGCTTGCGGCCGGAAGGAGCTTTCTTT
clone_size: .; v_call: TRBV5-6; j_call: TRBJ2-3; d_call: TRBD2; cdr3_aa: CASSLFPSGSGADTQYF; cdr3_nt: TGTGCCAGCAGCTTGTTTCCTAGCGGGAGTGGGGCAGATACGCAGTATTTT
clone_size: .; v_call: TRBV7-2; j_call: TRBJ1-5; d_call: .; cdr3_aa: CASSLRQGHNQPQHF; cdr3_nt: TGTGCCAGCAGCTTACGGCAGGGCCACAATCAGCCCCAGCATTTT
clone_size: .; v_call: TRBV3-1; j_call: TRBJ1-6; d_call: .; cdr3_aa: CASSQTDPSSLHF; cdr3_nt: TGTGCCAGCAGCCAAACTGACCCGTCGTCCCTCCACTTT
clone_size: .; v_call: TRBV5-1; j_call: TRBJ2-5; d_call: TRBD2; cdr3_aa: CAGPGLAGEETQYF; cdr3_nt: TGCGCCGGCCCCGGACTAGCGGGCGAAGAGACCCAGTACTTC
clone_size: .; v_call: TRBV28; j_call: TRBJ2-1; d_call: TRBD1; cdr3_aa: CVSNGDRAKYEQFF; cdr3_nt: TGTGTCAGCAACGGGGACAGAGCCAAGTATGAGCAGTTCTTC
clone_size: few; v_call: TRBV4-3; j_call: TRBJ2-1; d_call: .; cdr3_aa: CASSLEGVREQFF; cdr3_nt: TGCGCCAGCAGCCTTGAAGGGGTCAGGGAGCAGTTCTTC
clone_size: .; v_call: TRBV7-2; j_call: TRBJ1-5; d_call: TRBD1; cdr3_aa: CASSLVGTGQGAVQPQHF; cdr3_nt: TGTGCCAGCAGCTTAGTAGGGACTGGACAGGGGGCAGTTCAGCCCCAGCATTTT
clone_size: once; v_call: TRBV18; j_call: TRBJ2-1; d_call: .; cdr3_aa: CASSPDSQNEQFF; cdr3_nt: TGTGCCAGCTCACCAGACAGCCAAAATGAGCAGTTCTTC
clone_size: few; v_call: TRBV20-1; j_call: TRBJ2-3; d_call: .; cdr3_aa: CSANKGLAGGGDTQYF; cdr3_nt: TGCAGTGCCAATAAAGGACTAGCAGGGGGTGGGGATACGCAGTATTTT
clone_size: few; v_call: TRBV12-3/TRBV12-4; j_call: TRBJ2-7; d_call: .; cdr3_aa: CASNPQGFYYEQYF; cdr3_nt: TGTGCCAGCAATCCTCAGGGATTTTACTACGAGCAGTACTTC
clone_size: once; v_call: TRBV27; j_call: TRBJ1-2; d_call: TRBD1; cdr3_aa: CASSPGTGKDYGYTF; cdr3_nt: TGTGCCAGCAGTCCTGGGACAGGGAAGGACTATGGCTACACCTTC
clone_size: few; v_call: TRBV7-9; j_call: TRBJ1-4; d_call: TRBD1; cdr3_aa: CASSPSRTGGEKLFF; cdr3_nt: TGTGCCAGCAGCCCATCGAGGACAGGGGGTGAAAAACTGTTTTTT
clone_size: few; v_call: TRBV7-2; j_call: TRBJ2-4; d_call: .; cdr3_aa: CASSLEGGKVHIQYF; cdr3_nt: TGTGCCAGCAGCTTAGAAGGCGGGAAGGTCCACATTCAGTACTTC
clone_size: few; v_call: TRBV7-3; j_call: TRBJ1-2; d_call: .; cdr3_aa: CASSLSNTDGYTF; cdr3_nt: TGTGCCAGCAGCTTATCGAACACTGATGGCTACACCTTC
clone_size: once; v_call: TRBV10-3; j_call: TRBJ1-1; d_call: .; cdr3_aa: CAAGGQNTEAFF; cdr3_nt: TGTGCCGCCGGCGGCCAGAACACTGAAGCTTTCTTT
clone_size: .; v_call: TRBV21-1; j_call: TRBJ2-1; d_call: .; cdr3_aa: CASSTLPPNEQFF; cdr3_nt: TGTGCCAGCAGCACTCTCCCTCCCAATGAGCAGTTCTTC
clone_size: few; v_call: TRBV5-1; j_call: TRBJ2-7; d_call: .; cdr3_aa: CASSLTSYSYEQYF; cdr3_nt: TGCGCCAGCAGTTTGACCAGTTACTCCTACGAGCAGTACTTC
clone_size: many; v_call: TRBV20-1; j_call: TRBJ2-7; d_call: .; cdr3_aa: CSARLGRAVGIIYEQYF; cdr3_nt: TGCAGTGCTAGACTCGGAAGGGCGGTAGGAATCATCTACGAGCAGTACTTC
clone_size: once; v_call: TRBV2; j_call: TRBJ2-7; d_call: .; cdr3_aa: CASSPRSRRNYEQYF; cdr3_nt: TGTGCCAGCAGTCCCCGGTCTAGGAGGAACTACGAGCAGTACTTC
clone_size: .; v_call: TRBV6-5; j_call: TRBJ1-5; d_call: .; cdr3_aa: CASGRDSNQPQHF; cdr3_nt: TGTGCCAGCGGCCGGGATAGCAATCAGCCCCAGCATTTT
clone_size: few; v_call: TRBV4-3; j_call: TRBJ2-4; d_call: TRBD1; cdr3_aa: CASSQGQGLGIQYF; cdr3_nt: TGCGCCAGCAGCCAAGGACAGGGCTTAGGCATTCAGTACTTC
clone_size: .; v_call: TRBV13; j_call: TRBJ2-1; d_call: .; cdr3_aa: CASSPYAAGTPRFWGNEQFF; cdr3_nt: TGTGCCAGCAGCCCATACGCCGCAGGGACCCCCCGTTTCTGGGGCAATGAGCAGTTCTTC
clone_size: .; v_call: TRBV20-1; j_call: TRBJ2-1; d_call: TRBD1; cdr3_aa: CSAGTGRSYNEQFF; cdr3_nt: TGCAGTGCTGGGACAGGGAGGTCCTACAATGAGCAGTTCTTC